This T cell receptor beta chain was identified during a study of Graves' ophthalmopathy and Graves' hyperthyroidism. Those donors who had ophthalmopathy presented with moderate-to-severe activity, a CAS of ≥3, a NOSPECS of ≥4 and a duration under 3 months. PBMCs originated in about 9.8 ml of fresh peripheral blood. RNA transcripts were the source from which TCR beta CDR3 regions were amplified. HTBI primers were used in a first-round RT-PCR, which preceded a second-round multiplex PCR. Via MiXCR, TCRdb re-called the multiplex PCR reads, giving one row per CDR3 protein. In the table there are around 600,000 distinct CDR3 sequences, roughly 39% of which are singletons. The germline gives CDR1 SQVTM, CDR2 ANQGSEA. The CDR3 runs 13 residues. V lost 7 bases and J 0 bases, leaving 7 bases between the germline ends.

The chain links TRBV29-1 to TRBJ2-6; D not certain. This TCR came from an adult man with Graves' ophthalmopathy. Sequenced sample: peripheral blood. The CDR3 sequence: CSGGRSGANVLTF. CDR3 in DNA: TGCAGCGGGGGTCGCTCTGGGGCCAACGTCCTGACTTTC. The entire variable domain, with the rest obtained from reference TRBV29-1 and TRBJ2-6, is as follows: SAVISQKPSRDICQRGTSLTIQCQVDSQVTMMFWYRQQPGQSLTLIATANQGSEATYESGFVIDKFPISRPNLTFSTLTVSNMSPEDSSIYLCSGGRSGANVLTFGAGSRLTVL.